These T cell receptor beta chains were read from a single sample in a study of Ad26.COV2.S vaccination and SARS-CoV-2 variants. The repertoire was sequenced with immunoSEQ multiplex PCR; TCRdb's copy has only in-frame clones and lacks some. The sample has roughly 300,000 clones; around 90% are singletons. The sample here was peripheral blood, taken in a trial of Ad26.COV2.S vaccine versus placebo. Receptor source: a person between 18 and 59 years old who received the Ad26.COV2.S COVID-19 vaccine or a placebo. The CDR3 runs from the conserved cysteine through the conserved F or W. The order of the fields is J gene, V gene, clone size, D gene, CDR3 length, CDR3 DNA, CDR3 protein. A D gene is named only where the DNA matches it firmly. Size tells how often a clone was seen (once, few, many) or the class of an expanded clone, and some rows leave it out.

TRBJ2-1,TRBV29-1,-,-,14,TGCAGCGTTGAAGGGGCCCCCAGAAACAATGAGCAGTTCTTC,CSVEGAPRNNEQFF
TRBJ1-6,TRBV11-2,-,-,18,TGTGCCAGCAGCTTAGGCCCGGGCACCAGCTCCTATAATTCACCCCTCCACTTT,CASSLGPGTSSYNSPLHF
TRBJ1-6,TRBV7-2,-,TRBD1,16,TGTGCCAGCAGCTTAGATTCGGGGACAGGTAATTCACCCCTCCACTTT,CASSLDSGTGNSPLHF
TRBJ2-7,TRBV5-4,-,TRBD2,18,TGTGCCAGCAGCTTGGGGCGCATAGCGGGGGAGATACTCATCGAGCAGTACTTC,CASSLGRIAGEILIEQYF
TRBJ2-3,TRBV7-2,-,-,14,TGTGCCAGCAGCTTAACCCTGGGCACAGATACGCAGTATTTT,CASSLTLGTDTQYF
TRBJ2-1,TRBV5-1,-,-,13,TGCGCCAGCAGCTTACAAGGGAACAATGAGCAGTTCTTC,CASSLQGNNEQFF
TRBJ2-5,TRBV7-3,-,-,14,TGTGCCAGCAGCTTAACGGCTGATCAAGAGACCCAGTACTTC,CASSLTADQETQYF
TRBJ2-7,TRBV28,-,-,12,TGTGCCAGCAACCAGTACTCCTACGAGCAGTACTTC,CASNQYSYEQYF
TRBJ2-3,TRBV7-9,-,TRBD1,13,TGTGCCAGCACACAAGGGACAGGGAATACGCAGTATTTT,CASTQGTGNTQYF
TRBJ1-2,TRBV5-4,-,-,12,TGTGCCAGCAGCGTCGACCAGTGGGGCTACACCTTC,CASSVDQWGYTF
TRBJ1-5,TRBV7-2,-,-,15,TGTGCCAGCAGCTTCGGCTCCAGGGACAATCAGCCCCAGCATTTT,CASSFGSRDNQPQHF
TRBJ1-3,TRBV5-4,-,-,15,TGTGCCAGCAGCTTGGCCGGCGGCTCTGGAAACACCATATATTTT,CASSLAGGSGNTIYF
TRBJ1-5,TRBV2,few,-,13,TGTGCCAGCAGCTGGGACAGCAATCAGCCCCAGCATTTT,CASSWDSNQPQHF
TRBJ2-1,TRBV6-4,-,-,15,TGTGCCAGCAGTGAGCAGGGGGGGGGTTTTAATGAGCAGTTCTTC,CASSEQGGGFNEQFF
TRBJ2-7,TRBV14,-,-,13,TGTGCCAGCAGCCATACTGACTCCTACGAGCAGTACTTC,CASSHTDSYEQYF
TRBJ2-7,TRBV15,-,-,15,TGTGCCACCAGCAGAGTGCCGGATCACAGCGCCGAGCAGTACTTC,CATSRVPDHSAEQYF
TRBJ1-1,TRBV6-5,-,TRBD1,13,TGTGCCAGCAGCTTAGGACAGGGGGCTGAAGCTTTCTTT,CASSLGQGAEAFF
TRBJ1-1,TRBV19,-,-,18,TGTGCCAGTAGTATATATCGAATGGGGGCGCGGGTGGACACTGAAGCTTTCTTT,CASSIYRMGARVDTEAFF
TRBJ2-7,TRBV7-2,-,-,15,TGTGCCAGCAGTCTTAGAGTGTACAGCCTCTACGAGCAGTACTTC,CASSLRVYSLYEQYF
TRBJ1-2,TRBV7-2,-,-,12,TGTGCCAGCAGGGGACTTAACTATGGCTACACCTTC,CASRGLNYGYTF
TRBJ2-7,TRBV10-3,-,TRBD1,16,TGTGCCATCAGTTTCTCAGGGACAGGGACATCCTACGAGCAGTACTTC,CAISFSGTGTSYEQYF
TRBJ2-2,TRBV7-9,once,TRBD2,16,TGTGCCAGCAGCTTAGGGGCGGGAGGCGACACCGGGGAGCTGTTTTTT,CASSLGAGGDTGELFF
TRBJ2-3,TRBV19,-,TRBD2,13,TGTGCCAGCCGTAGCGGGAGGTCAGATACGCAGTATTTT,CASRSGRSDTQYF
TRBJ1-1,TRBV18,-,TRBD1,14,TGTGCCAGCTCCGACCGGGACAGGCCTAATGAAGCTTTCTTT,CASSDRDRPNEAFF
TRBJ2-7,TRBV29-1,-,-,13,TGCAGCGTCATACCAGACACCTCCTACGAGCAGTACTTC,CSVIPDTSYEQYF
TRBJ2-5,TRBV21-1,-,-,15,TGTGCCAGCAGCAGCCCCCAGGGGGGAGAGGAGACCCAGTACTTC,CASSSPQGGEETQYF
TRBJ1-1,TRBV6-1,-,-,15,TGTGCCAGCAGTGAAGTTGACAGGATGAACACTGAAGCTTTCTTT,CASSEVDRMNTEAFF
TRBJ2-7,TRBV7-9,-,TRBD2,16,TGTGCCAGCAGCTTAGTCTTAGGGAGCGGGAGTTACGAGCAGTACTTC,CASSLVLGSGSYEQYF
TRBJ1-2,TRBV7-2,-,TRBD1,13,TGTGCCAGCAGCGCAGGGGGGTCGCTTGGCTACACCTTC,CASSAGGSLGYTF
TRBJ1-2,TRBV19,-,-,15,TGTGCCAGTAGTATAGGACCTTCCAGGGACTATGGCTACACCTTC,CASSIGPSRDYGYTF
TRBJ1-2,TRBV9,-,-,14,TGTGCCAGCAGCGTAGTACAGGGAGAGGATGGCTACACCTTC,CASSVVQGEDGYTF
TRBJ2-7,TRBV29-1,-,-,13,TGCAGCGTTGAGGAGGGGCGACTAGGGGAGCAGTACTTC,CSVEEGRLGEQYF
TRBJ2-3,TRBV5-4,-,-,14,TGTGCCACCCGGGTCTCGGGTGCCACAGATACGCAGTATTTT,CATRVSGATDTQYF
TRBJ1-1,TRBV4-3,-,-,14,TGCGCCAGCAGCCAAGGGATGGAGGGGACTGAAGCTTTCTTT,CASSQGMEGTEAFF
TRBJ1-1,TRBV3-1/TRBV3-2,-,-,12,TGTGCCAGCAGCCAAGATAGGACGGGGGCTTTCTTT,CASSQDRTGAFF
TRBJ2-5,TRBV9,-,TRBD2,16,TGTGCCAGCACCGAGGACGGGCGGGGGACGCAAGAGACCCAGTACTTC,CASTEDGRGTQETQYF
TRBJ2-2,TRBV29-1,once,-,13,TGCAGCGGCGACAGTCCGAACACCGGGGAGCTGTTTTTT,CSGDSPNTGELFF
TRBJ1-5,TRBV27,-,-,17,TGTGCCAGCAGTCCCCCGGGACGGTACCTTCTCGGACAGCCCCAGCATTTT,CASSPPGRYLLGQPQHF
TRBJ1-1,TRBV7-9,-,TRBD1,18,TGTGCCAGCAGCTTAGATTCTGGGACAGGGGACGTGAACACTGAAGCTTTCTTT,CASSLDSGTGDVNTEAFF